The present T cell receptor beta chain was sequenced within a study of cytotoxic CD8 clonotypes in ibrutinib-treated CLL. Libraries were prepared by immunoSEQ multiplex PCR; TCRdb keeps only in-frame clonotypes and omits some of them. The table includes around 91,000 clones, just over 85% detected once. Germline loops: CDR1 SGHRS, CDR2 YFSETQ. The V and J ends lost 5 bases and 4 bases, in that order; junction bases with no gene match: 4. The CDR3 sequence is 14 residues long. Points from the study as a whole: Clonality was higher at ibrutinib response and returned toward baseline at progression.

For this clone: The antigen is not known.

This TCR came from a human donor with chronic lymphocytic leukemia. This specimen consisted of PBMCs, obtained before ibrutinib treatment. The chain employs TRBV5-1 and TRBJ2-1, with TRBD2 matching over 9 bases. The CDR3: CASSSGRVYNEQFF. In DNA form, the CDR3 reads TGCGCCAGCAGTAGCGGGAGAGTATACAATGAGCAGTTCTTC.